This T cell receptor beta chain was recovered during a study of monozygotic twins with inflammatory bowel disease. CDR1 and CDR2 (germline): MNHEY, SMNVEV (reference sequence). CDR3 length: 16 residues. Added by template switching were UMIs that each held a 6-nucleotide sample barcode. From the 5' RACE reads, TCRdb lists one entry per CDR3 protein and no DNA. The data include 300,000 to 400,000 distinct CDR3 sequences; the top ten clones carry 2% to 2.5%. Sample: blood. V usage is TRBV27 and J usage is TRBJ1-6; checking the TCRdb D call of TRBD1 is not possible without DNA. The TCR originated in a human donor with ulcerative colitis or Crohn's disease, or a healthy co-twin of an affected twin (not recorded which). The CDR3: CASRGRGQSYNSPLHF.